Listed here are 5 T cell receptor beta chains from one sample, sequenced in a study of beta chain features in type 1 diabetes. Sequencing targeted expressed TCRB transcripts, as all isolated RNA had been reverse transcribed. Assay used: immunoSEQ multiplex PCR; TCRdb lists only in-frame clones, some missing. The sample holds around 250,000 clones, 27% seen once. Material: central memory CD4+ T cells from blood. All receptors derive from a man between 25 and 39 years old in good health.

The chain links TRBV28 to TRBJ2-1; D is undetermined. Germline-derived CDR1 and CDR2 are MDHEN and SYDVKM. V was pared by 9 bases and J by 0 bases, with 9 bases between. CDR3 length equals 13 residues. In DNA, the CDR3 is TGTGCCAGTGGCTTGAGCTCCTACAATGAGCAGTTCTTC. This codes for CASGLSSYNEQFF.

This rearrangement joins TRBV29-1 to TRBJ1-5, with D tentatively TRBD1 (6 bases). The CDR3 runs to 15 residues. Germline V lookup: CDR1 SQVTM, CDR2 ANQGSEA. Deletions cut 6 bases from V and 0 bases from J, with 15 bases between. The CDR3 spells CSVGYGTYSNQPQHF. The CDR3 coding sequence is TGCAGCGTGGGCTACGGGACATATAGCAATCAGCCCCAGCATTTT.

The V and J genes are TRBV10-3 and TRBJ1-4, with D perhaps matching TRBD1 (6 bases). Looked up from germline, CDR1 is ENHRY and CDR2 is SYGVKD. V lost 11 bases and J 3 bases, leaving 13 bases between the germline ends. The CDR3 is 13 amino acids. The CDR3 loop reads CASRGDANEKLFF. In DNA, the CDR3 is TGTGCCTCAAGGGGGGATGCTAATGAAAAACTGTTTTTT.

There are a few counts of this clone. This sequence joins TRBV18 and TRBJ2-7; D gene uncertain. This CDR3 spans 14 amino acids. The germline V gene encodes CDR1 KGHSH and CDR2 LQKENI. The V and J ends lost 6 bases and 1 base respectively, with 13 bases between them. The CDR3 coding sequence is TGTGCCAGCTCGTCTACCCTGGGGTCCTACGAGCAGTACTTC. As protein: CASSSTLGSYEQYF.

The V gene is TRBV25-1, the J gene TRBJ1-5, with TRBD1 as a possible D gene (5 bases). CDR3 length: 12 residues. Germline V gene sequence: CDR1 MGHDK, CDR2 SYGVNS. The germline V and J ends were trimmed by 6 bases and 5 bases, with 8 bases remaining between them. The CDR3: CASRAGDQPQHF. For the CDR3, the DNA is TGTGCCAGCAGAGCGGGGGATCAGCCCCAGCATTTT.